In its sample, the clone carrying this TCR beta chain was seen a few times. Each patient experienced a relapse that followed autologous stem cell transplantation, and brentuximab vedotin exposure varied. Assay used: immunoSEQ multiplex PCR; TCRdb lists only in-frame clones, some missing. The sample contains about 17,000 clones, 82% of which appear only once. This entry belongs to a study of PD-1 blockade in classical Hodgkin lymphoma. V lost 0 bases, J lost 8 bases, and 0 bases stayed unmatched. CDR1 and CDR2 (germline): MDHEN, SYDVKM. CDR3 length: 14 amino acids. The chain has TRBV28 and TRBJ1-6; 8 bases line up with TRBD1. Source: peripheral blood mononuclear cells (PBMCs), taken before the second cycle of nivolumab. The sequence was collected from a human donor with classical Hodgkin lymphoma. CDR3 nucleotides: TGTGCCAGCAGTTTATGGGACAGGGATTCACCCCTCCACTTT. Protein sequence: CASSLWDRDSPLHF. Combining the CDR3 with reference TRBV28 and TRBJ1-6 gives the whole variable domain DVKVTQSSRYLVKRTGEKVFLECVQDMDHENMFWYRQDPGLGLRLIYFSYDVKMKEKGDIPEGYSVSREKKERFSLILESASTNQTSMYLCASSLWDRDSPLHFGNGTRLTVT.